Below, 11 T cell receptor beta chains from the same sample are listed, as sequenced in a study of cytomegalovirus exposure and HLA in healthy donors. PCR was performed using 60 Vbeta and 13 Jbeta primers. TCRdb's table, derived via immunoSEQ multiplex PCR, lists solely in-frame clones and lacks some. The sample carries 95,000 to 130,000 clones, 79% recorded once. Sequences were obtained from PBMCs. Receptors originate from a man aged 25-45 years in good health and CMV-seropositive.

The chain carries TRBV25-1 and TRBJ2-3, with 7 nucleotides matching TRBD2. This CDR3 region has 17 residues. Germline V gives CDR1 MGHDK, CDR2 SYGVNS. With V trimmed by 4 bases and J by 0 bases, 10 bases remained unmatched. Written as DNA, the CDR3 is TGTGCCAGCAGTGCCCCCTGGACTAGGGAAAGCACAGATACGCAGTATTTT. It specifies CASSAPWTRESTDTQYF.

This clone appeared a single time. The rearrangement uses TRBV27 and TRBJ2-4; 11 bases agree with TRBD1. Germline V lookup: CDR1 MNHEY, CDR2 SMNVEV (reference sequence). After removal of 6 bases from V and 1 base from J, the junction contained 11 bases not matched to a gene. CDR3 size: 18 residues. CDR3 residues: CASSTRDRGREAKNIQYF. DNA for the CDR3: TGTGCCAGCAGCACGAGGGACAGGGGGAGAGAGGCCAAAAACATTCAGTACTTC.

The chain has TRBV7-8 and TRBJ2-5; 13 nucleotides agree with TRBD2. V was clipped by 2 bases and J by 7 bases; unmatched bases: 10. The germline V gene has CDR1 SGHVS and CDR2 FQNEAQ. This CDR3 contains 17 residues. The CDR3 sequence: CASSLLRLAGGFATQYF. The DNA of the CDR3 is TGTGCCAGCAGCTTACTCAGACTAGCGGGGGGATTTGCGACCCAGTACTTC.

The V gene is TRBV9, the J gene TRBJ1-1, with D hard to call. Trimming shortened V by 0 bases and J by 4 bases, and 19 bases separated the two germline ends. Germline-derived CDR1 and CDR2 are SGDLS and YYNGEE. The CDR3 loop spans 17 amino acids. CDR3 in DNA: TGTGCCAGCAGCGTAGGAAATCCGAGGGCGCTGGGCACTGAAGCTTTCTTT. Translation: CASSVGNPRALGTEAFF.

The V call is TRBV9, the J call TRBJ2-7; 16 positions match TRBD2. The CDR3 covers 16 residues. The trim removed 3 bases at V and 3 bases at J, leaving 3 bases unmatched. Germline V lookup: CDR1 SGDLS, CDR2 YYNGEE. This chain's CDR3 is CASSAGLAGGFYEQYF. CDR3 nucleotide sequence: TGTGCCAGCAGCGCGGGACTAGCGGGAGGGTTCTACGAGCAGTACTTC.

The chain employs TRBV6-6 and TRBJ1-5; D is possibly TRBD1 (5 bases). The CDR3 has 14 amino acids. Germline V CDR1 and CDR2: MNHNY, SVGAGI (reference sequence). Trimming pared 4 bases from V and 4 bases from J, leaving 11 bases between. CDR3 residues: CASSLGLPNQPQHF. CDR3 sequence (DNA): TGTGCCAGCAGTTTGGGACTGCCGAATCAGCCCCAGCATTTT.

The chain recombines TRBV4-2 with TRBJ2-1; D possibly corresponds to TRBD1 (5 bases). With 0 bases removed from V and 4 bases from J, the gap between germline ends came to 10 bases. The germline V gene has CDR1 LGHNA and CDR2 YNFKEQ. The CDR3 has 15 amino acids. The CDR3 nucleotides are TGTGCCAGCAGCCAAGAGGGGCAGCAATACAATGAGCAGTTCTTC. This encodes CASSQEGQQYNEQFF.

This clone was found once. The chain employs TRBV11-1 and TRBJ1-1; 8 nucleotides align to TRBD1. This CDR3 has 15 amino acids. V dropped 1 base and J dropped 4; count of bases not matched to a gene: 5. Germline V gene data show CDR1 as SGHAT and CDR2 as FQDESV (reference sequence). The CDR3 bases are TGTGCCAGCAGCTTAGTACAGGGGGTGATCACTGAAGCTTTCTTT. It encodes CASSLVQGVITEAFF.

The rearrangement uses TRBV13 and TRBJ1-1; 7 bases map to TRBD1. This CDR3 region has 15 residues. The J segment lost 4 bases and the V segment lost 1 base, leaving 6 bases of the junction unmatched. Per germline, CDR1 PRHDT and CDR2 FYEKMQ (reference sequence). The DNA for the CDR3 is TGTGCCAGCAGCTTAGTCAGGGGGTTTTTCACTGAAGCTTTCTTT. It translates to CASSLVRGFFTEAFF.

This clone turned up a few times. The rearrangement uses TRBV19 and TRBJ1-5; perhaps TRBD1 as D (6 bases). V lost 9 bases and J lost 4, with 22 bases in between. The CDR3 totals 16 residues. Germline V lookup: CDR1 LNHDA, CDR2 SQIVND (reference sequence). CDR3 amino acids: CASTLGGGIGNQPQHF. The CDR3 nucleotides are TGTGCCAGCACATTGGGTGGGGGCATAGGAAATCAGCCCCAGCATTTT.

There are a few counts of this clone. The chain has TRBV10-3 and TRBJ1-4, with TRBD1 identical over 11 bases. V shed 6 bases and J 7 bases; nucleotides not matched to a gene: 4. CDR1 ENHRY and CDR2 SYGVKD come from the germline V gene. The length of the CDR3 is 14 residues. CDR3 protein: CAIRGTGGGEKLFF. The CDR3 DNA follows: TGTGCCATCAGGGGGACAGGGGGGGGTGAAAAACTGTTTTTT.